These 17 T cell receptor beta chains share one sample of origin, sequenced in a study of blood T cell repertoires in COVID-19. Here immunoSEQ multiplex PCR was the method, and the copy in TCRdb shows in-frame clones only, minus some. The sample lists fewer than 150,000 clones, 84% seen once, with roughly 4.3% in the top ten. The sample comprised PBMCs or T cells enriched from blood (not recorded which). These receptors were obtained from a man aged 50 to 60 in a cohort exposed to, infected with or recovered from COVID-19 (not recorded which).

V is TRBV7-8 and J is TRBJ1-1; D gene uncertain. The CDR3 extends over 15 amino acids. Germline assignment: CDR1 SGHVS and CDR2 FQNEAQ. V was clipped by 2 bases and J by 1 base, with 11 bases between them. CDR3 loop: CASSLQAEGNTEAFF. The CDR3 DNA is TGTGCCAGCAGCTTACAGGCTGAGGGGAACACTGAAGCTTTCTTT.

This clone turned up a few times. The V and J genes are TRBV7-9 and TRBJ2-7; D ambiguous. V lost 3 bases, J lost 5 bases, and 14 bases lay in between. Per the germline V gene, CDR1 is SEHNR and CDR2 is FQNEAQ (reference sequence). This CDR3 is built from 14 residues. CDR3 protein: CASSFPGDQHEQYF. The CDR3 DNA sequence: TGTGCCAGCAGCTTTCCAGGTGACCAGCACGAGCAGTACTTC.

This clone was seen a few times. The chain joins TRBV27 to TRBJ1-1, with D uncertain. V was trimmed by 5 bases and J by 7 bases, leaving 14 bases between them. Germline lookup yields CDR1 MNHEY and CDR2 SMNVEV (reference sequence). This CDR3 is 13 amino acids long. This chain's CDR3 is CASSPSGSGEAFF. For the CDR3, the DNA is TGTGCCAGCAGTCCCTCTGGTAGTGGTGAAGCTTTCTTT.

In nucleotides, the CDR3 is TGTGCCAGCAGCGGGGACGGGAGGGATTCACCCCTCCACTTT. Protein sequence: CASSGDGRDSPLHF. V usage is TRBV7-9 and J usage is TRBJ1-6; TRBD1 might be the D (5 bases). Germline CDR1 reads SEHNR; CDR2 reads FQNEAQ (reference sequence). This CDR3 comprises 14 residues. Trimming removed 5 bases at V and 8 bases at J, with 13 bases between.

V gene TRBV12-3 or TRBV12-4 combines with J gene TRBJ2-1; 10 nucleotides agree with TRBD2. J gave up 9 bases and V 6 bases, and 5 bases lay outside the gene matches. This CDR3 is 13 amino acids long. The CDR3 here is CASSLTSGIEQFF. CDR3 coding DNA: TGTGCCAGCAGCCTCACTAGCGGGATTGAGCAGTTCTTC.

The rearrangement links TRBV15 to TRBJ2-3, with D uncertain. V was shortened by 8 bases and J by 4 bases, with 10 bases between the two germline ends. CDR1 is LNHNV, CDR2 YYDKDF, per germline (reference sequence). The CDR3 is made up of 12 amino acids. CDR3 protein: CATSDDSDTQYF. The DNA of the CDR3 is TGTGCCACCTCCGACGACTCAGATACGCAGTATTTT.

This clone has a handful of counts. V usage is TRBV6-5 and J usage is TRBJ1-1, with a tentative D call TRBD1 (5 bases). CDR1 and CDR2 from the germline V gene are MNHEY and SVGAGI. The CDR3 runs 13 residues. V lost 6 bases and J 3 bases, leaving 11 bases between the germline ends. The CDR3 is CASRGARDTEAFF. The DNA of the CDR3 is TGTGCCAGCAGAGGGGCCCGGGACACTGAAGCTTTCTTT.

This sequence joins TRBV19 and TRBJ2-1; unclear D gene. The germline gives CDR1 LNHDA, CDR2 SQIVND (reference sequence). V gave up 3 bases and J gave up 9 bases, with 12 bases separating them. There are 13 residues in the CDR3. CDR3 bases: TGTGCCAGTAGTATTCAAGATACGGGTGAGCAGTTCTTC. Residues: CASSIQDTGEQFF.

The gene calls are TRBV14 and TRBJ2-2; 14 positions match TRBD2. The junction had 7 bases not matched to a gene; V was cut back by 4 bases and J by 6 bases. CDR3 length: 17 amino acids. CDR1 SGHDN and CDR2 FVKESK come from the germline V gene. This chain's CDR3 is CASSLGGLAGVAGELFF. The CDR3 nucleotides are TGTGCCAGCAGCCTCGGGGGACTAGCGGGAGTGGCCGGGGAGCTGTTTTTT.

This chain connects TRBV9 to TRBJ2-5; 7 bases map to TRBD1. V gave up 5 bases and J gave up 5 bases; unmatched junction bases: 6. Germline values: CDR1 SGDLS, CDR2 YYNGEE. CDR3 length: 13 amino acids. The CDR3 here is CASSYRGRETQYF. CDR3 DNA: TGTGCCAGCAGTTACAGGGGCCGGGAGACCCAGTACTTC.

This clone was seen a handful of times. The chain employs TRBV7-8 and TRBJ1-5; D ambiguous. The CDR3 totals 15 residues. V lost 0 bases, J lost 5 bases, and 11 bases lay in between. Germline assignment: CDR1 SGHVS and CDR2 FQNEAQ. The CDR3 nucleotides are TGTGCCAGCAGCTTAGCAGGGCCCGGGGATCAGCCCCAGCATTTT. Translated: CASSLAGPGDQPQHF.

The chain uses TRBV19 and TRBJ1-2, with a tentative D call TRBD1 (5 bases). Germline lookup yields CDR1 LNHDA and CDR2 SQIVND (reference sequence). V lost 2 bases and J lost 0, with 10 bases in between. The CDR3 consists of 15 residues. In DNA form, the CDR3 reads TGTGCCAGTAGTATACAGGGCTACGCTAACTATGGCTACACCTTC. It is translated as CASSIQGYANYGYTF.

The V call is TRBV4-3, the J call TRBJ2-1; 9 bases line up with TRBD1. This CDR3 is 15 amino acids long. The ends lost 4 bases at V and 7 bases at J; junction bases unmatched: 8. Germline assignment: CDR1 LGHNA and CDR2 YSLEER. DNA of the CDR3: TGCGCCAGCAGCCGCACAGGGGGCAAGTTGAATGAGCAGTTCTTC. Translating it yields CASSRTGGKLNEQFF.

In this sample, this clone turned up once. This rearrangement joins TRBV4-3 to TRBJ1-2; 9 nucleotides align to TRBD1. Looked up from germline, CDR1 is LGHNA and CDR2 is YSLEER. Losses at the gene ends were 4 bases for V and 3 bases for J; bases not matched to a gene: 3. The CDR3 length is 14 residues. For the CDR3, the DNA is TGCGCCAGCAGCCCAACAGGGGGCTACTATGGCTACACCTTC. Its translation is CASSPTGGYYGYTF.

The J gene is TRBJ2-2, the V gene TRBV15; 9 bases are a match to TRBD1. The V gene end was trimmed by 8 bases and the J gene end by 0 bases; junction bases not matched to a gene: 4. The CDR3 has 15 residues. Germline values: CDR1 LNHNV, CDR2 YYDKDF (reference sequence). CDR3 residues: CATPRTGANTGELFF. The CDR3, as DNA: TGTGCCACCCCCCGGACAGGGGCGAACACCGGGGAGCTGTTTTTT.

The count of this clone is one. DNA of the CDR3: TGCGCCAGCAGTGAGTCGCTAGCGGGGGGGCCAGTCGGGGAGCTGTTTTTT. Its translation: CASSESLAGGPVGELFF. The chain recombines TRBV10-2 with TRBJ2-2, with 12 bases matching TRBD2. The trim removed 0 bases at V and 7 bases at J, leaving 6 bases unmatched. The germline CDR1 and CDR2 sequences are WSHSY and SAAADI. The length of the CDR3 is 17 residues.

The table lists this clone with a count of one. The genes are TRBV4-3 and TRBJ2-1, with TRBD2 identical over 8 bases. CDR1 LGHNA and CDR2 YSLEER come from the germline V gene. The V and J ends lost 0 bases and 5 bases, in that order; junction bases with no gene match: 3. The CDR3 is made up of 15 amino acids. CDR3 sequence (DNA): TGCGCCAGCAGCCAAGACCCGGGGGGGAACAATGAGCAGTTCTTC. Its protein product is CASSQDPGGNNEQFF.